A selection of T cell receptor beta chains follows, all from one sample in a study of blood T cells in healthy people across ages. TCRdb passed the 5' RACE reads through MiXCR, listing each CDR3 protein once. The sample shows fewer than 900,000 distinct CDR3 sequences, 35% to 45% of them seen only once. Material for sequencing was blood. Every receptor here comes from a woman between 55 and 75 years old in good health. The conserved cysteine and the conserved F or W are not part of the CDR3 here. Each record gives: J gene, V gene, CDR3 protein.

j_gene: .
v_gene: TRBV9
CDR3aa: ASSVGGSGRVVGEQY

j_gene: TRBJ2-7
v_gene: TRBV6-6
CDR3aa: ASSYATASYEQY

j_gene: TRBJ1-4
v_gene: TRBV27
CDR3aa: ASSLSLRQGSTNEKLF

j_gene: TRBJ2-5
v_gene: TRBV7-8
CDR3aa: ASSLKRGLAGPKETQY

j_gene: TRBJ1-2
v_gene: TRBV6-5
CDR3aa: ASSHRGTHGYT

j_gene: TRBJ2-2
v_gene: TRBV6-2/TRBV6-3
CDR3aa: ASRDQNTGELF

j_gene: TRBJ1-1
v_gene: TRBV10-3
CDR3aa: AISDGTDPSEAF

j_gene: TRBJ2-1
v_gene: TRBV7-9
CDR3aa: ASSPQGGSYEQF

j_gene: TRBJ2-6
v_gene: TRBV9
CDR3aa: ASSAQGLGANVLT

j_gene: TRBJ2-3
v_gene: TRBV20-1
CDR3aa: SARRGSGYTDTQY

j_gene: TRBJ2-3
v_gene: TRBV5-1
CDR3aa: ASSQTASTDTQY

j_gene: .
v_gene: TRBV24-1
CDR3aa: ATSDPSGVPQETQY

j_gene: TRBJ2-2
v_gene: TRBV20-1
CDR3aa: SARWPTSDTIIRTGELF

j_gene: TRBJ1-2
v_gene: TRBV6-5
CDR3aa: ASYRTPGFNYGYT

j_gene: TRBJ1-2
v_gene: TRBV5-1
CDR3aa: ASSLSRNYGYT

j_gene: TRBJ2-7
v_gene: TRBV7-2
CDR3aa: ASSLDGGTSRYEQY

j_gene: TRBJ1-1
v_gene: TRBV18
CDR3aa: ASSPVRDQNTEAF

j_gene: TRBJ2-7
v_gene: TRBV7-2
CDR3aa: ASSLEALGIYAASYEQY

j_gene: TRBJ2-7
v_gene: TRBV20-1
CDR3aa: SARPRWGSSYEQY

j_gene: .
v_gene: TRBV2
CDR3aa: ARRRATGMEQY

j_gene: TRBJ2-1
v_gene: TRBV6-4
CDR3aa: ASSDGTSAYNEQF

j_gene: TRBJ2-1
v_gene: TRBV6-5
CDR3aa: ASSSPGTSGRNEQF

j_gene: TRBJ2-1
v_gene: TRBV7-3
CDR3aa: ASSISGGAAHNEQF

j_gene: TRBJ2-1
v_gene: TRBV18
CDR3aa: ASSPPREGSNEQF

j_gene: TRBJ1-1
v_gene: TRBV25-1
CDR3aa: ASSEYQGSGAEAF

j_gene: TRBJ1-1
v_gene: TRBV4-2
CDR3aa: ASSQGTHTEAF

j_gene: TRBJ2-6
v_gene: TRBV3-1
CDR3aa: ASSPGGNGGANVLT

j_gene: TRBJ2-3
v_gene: TRBV9
CDR3aa: ASSVGGTPDRSTDTQY

j_gene: TRBJ1-4
v_gene: TRBV7-8
CDR3aa: ASSSTGGREKLF

j_gene: TRBJ1-5
v_gene: TRBV28
CDR3aa: ASSLIGQTDLSGNQPQH

j_gene: TRBJ2-3
v_gene: TRBV20-1
CDR3aa: SARDLDGTQY

j_gene: TRBJ1-2
v_gene: TRBV6-1
CDR3aa: ASSEFTGTGRAQGYT

j_gene: TRBJ1-2
v_gene: TRBV7-6
CDR3aa: ASSDTGEGWGYT

j_gene: TRBJ2-2
v_gene: TRBV2
CDR3aa: ASSVASGLNTGELF

j_gene: TRBJ2-7
v_gene: TRBV2
CDR3aa: ASSEALRGTGTYEQY

j_gene: TRBJ1-2
v_gene: TRBV12-3/TRBV12-4
CDR3aa: ASSDGQGLSGCT

j_gene: TRBJ1-1
v_gene: TRBV30
CDR3aa: AWMGGRGETEAF

j_gene: TRBJ1-5
v_gene: TRBV7-2
CDR3aa: ASSWNGGRNQPQH

j_gene: TRBJ2-7
v_gene: TRBV2
CDR3aa: ASSEGVLSSYEQY

j_gene: TRBJ2-2
v_gene: TRBV29-1
CDR3aa: SVDNGRANTGELF

j_gene: TRBJ2-5
v_gene: TRBV20-1
CDR3aa: SARHSILAGVEGQETQY

j_gene: TRBJ1-6
v_gene: TRBV7-3
CDR3aa: ASSEVEGGTLH

j_gene: TRBJ2-1
v_gene: TRBV9
CDR3aa: ASSVDQGNNEQF

j_gene: TRBJ1-1
v_gene: TRBV7-3
CDR3aa: ASSPGQGYTEAF

j_gene: TRBJ2-3
v_gene: TRBV5-1
CDR3aa: ASEKRHGDTQY

j_gene: TRBJ2-7
v_gene: TRBV12-3/TRBV12-4
CDR3aa: ASSLGRGLLYEQY